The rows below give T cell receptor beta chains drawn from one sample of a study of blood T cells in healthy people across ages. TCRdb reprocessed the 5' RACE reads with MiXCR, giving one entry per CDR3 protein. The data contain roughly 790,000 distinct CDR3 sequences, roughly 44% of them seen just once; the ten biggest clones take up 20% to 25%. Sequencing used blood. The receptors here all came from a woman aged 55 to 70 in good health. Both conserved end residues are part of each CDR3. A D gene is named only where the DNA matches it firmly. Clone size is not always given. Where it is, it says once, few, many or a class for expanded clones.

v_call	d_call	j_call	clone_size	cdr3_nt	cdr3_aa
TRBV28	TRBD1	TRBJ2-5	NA	TGTGCCAGCAGGCCGGGACAGGGAACCCTTGAGCAGTACTTC	CASRPGQGTLEQYF
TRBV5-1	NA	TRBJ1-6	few	TGCGCCAGCAGGGAACAGGGAAGGAATTCACCCCTCCACTTT	CASREQGRNSPLHF
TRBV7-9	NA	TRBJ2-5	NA	TGTGCCAGCAGCTTAGGCGTCGGGACGCAAGAGCAGTACTTC	CASSLGVGTQEQYF
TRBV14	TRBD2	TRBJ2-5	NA	TGTGTCAGCAGCCGACGACTAGCGGGGGGACTCCAAGAGACCCAGTACTTC	CVSSRRLAGGLQETQYF
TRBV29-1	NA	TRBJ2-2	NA	TGCAGCGTTCTTGGGGGCCCTAACACCGGGGAGCTGTTTTTT	CSVLGGPNTGELFF
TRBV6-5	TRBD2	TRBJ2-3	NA	TGTGCCAGCAGACCTAGCGGGAGAAGCGATACGCAGTATTTT	CASRPSGRSDTQYF
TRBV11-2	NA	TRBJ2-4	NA	TGTGCCAGCAGCTTTCGGATCCCCAGCCTTACCGATGAGCAGTACTTC	CASSFRIPSLTDEQYF
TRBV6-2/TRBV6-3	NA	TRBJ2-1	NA	TGTGCCAGCAGTTCATTACTAGTATCGCAGTTCTTC	CASSSLLVSQFF
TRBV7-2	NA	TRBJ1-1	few	TGTGCCAGTAATCTGGGGGCCACTGAAGCTTTCTTT	CASNLGATEAFF
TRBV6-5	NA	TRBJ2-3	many	TGTGCCAGCAGTTACGGGGGAAGCACAGATACGCAGTATTTT	CASSYGGSTDTQYF
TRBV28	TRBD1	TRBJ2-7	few	TGTGCCAGCAGTTCCCCTGGACAGGAGACGGAGCAGTACTTC	CASSSPGQETEQYF
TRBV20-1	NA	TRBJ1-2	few	TGCAGTGCCAGTCTCGGGGGGACCTATGGCTACACCTTC	CSASLGGTYGYTF
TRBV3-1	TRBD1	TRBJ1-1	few	TGTGCCAGCAGCCGCGGACAGGGGGACACTGAAGCTTTCTTT	CASSRGQGDTEAFF
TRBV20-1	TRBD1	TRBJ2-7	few	TGCAGTGCTAGAGCCCCGGGGACAGTCTACGAGCAGTACTTC	CSARAPGTVYEQYF
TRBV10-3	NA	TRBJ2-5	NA	TGTGCCATCAGTGAGAGGACAGGCGGGACGTCGCAAGGGACCCAGTACTTC	CAISERTGGTSQGTQYF
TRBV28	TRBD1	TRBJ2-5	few	TGTGCCAGCAGTCCAACGACAGGGGTAGTGGAGATGCAGTACTTC	CASSPTTGVVEMQYF
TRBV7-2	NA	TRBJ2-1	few	TGTGCCAGCAGCAATGCGATAAACCACCCCAATGAGCAGTTCTTC	CASSNAINHPNEQFF
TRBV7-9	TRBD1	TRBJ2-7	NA	TGTGCCAGCTCGAGTCAGGGGGACTCCTACGAGCAGTACTTC	CASSSQGDSYEQYF
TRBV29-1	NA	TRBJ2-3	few	TGCAGCGTTCGGACTTTCGAAGAACTAGATACGCAGTATTTT	CSVRTFEELDTQYF
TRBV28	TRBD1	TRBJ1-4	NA	TGTGCCCTACAGGGGGGAGCTAATGAAAAACTGTTTTTT	CALQGGANEKLFF
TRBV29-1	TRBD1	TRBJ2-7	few	TGCAGCGTTTATACCGGGACAGCCACCTACGAGCAGTACTTC	CSVYTGTATYEQYF
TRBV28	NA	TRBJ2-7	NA	TGTGCCAGCAGTCCGTCCCGGGCGGGGATATACGAGCAGTACTTC	CASSPSRAGIYEQYF
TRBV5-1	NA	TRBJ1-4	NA	TGCGCCAGCAGCCCGTTGGGCGGGAGTAATGAAAAACTGTTTTTT	CASSPLGGSNEKLFF
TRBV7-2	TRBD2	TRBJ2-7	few	TGTGCCAGCAGCCCCTGGACTAGCGGGACAGGGTCCTACGAGCAGTACTTC	CASSPWTSGTGSYEQYF
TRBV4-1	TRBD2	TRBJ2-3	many	TGTGCCAGCAGCCAAGCCAGCGGGGGCCCCACAGATACGCAGTATTTT	CASSQASGGPTDTQYF
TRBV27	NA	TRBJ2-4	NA	TGTGCCAGCAGCCCCGTAGTCCCCCCGAGTGGCATTCAGTACTTC	CASSPVVPPSGIQYF
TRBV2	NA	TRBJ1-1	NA	TGTGCCAGCAGTGGGCAGGCGAAGGTTGAAGCTTTCTTT	CASSGQAKVEAFF
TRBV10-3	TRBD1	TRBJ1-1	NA	TGTGCCATCAGTTTACAGGGGGCAGGGACTGAAGCTTTCTTT	CAISLQGAGTEAFF
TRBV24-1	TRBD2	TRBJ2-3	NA	TGTGCCACCAGTGAACCTAGCGGGAGGTTGACAGATACGCAGTATTTT	CATSEPSGRLTDTQYF
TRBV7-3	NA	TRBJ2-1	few	TGTGCCAGCAGCTCCGGGGTGGGTGCCTACAATGAGCAGTTCTTC	CASSSGVGAYNEQFF
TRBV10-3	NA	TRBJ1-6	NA	TGTGCCATCACGGAGGGATCTGTCTCACCCCTCCACTTT	CAITEGSVSPLHF
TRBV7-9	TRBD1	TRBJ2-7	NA	TGTGCCAGCAGCTTAGGGGGGACAGGGGGCTTGTACGAGCAGTACTTC	CASSLGGTGGLYEQYF
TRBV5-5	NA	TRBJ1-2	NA	TGTGCCAGCAGCCGAGCGGTGGACGGCTACACCTTC	CASSRAVDGYTF
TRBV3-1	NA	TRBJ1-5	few	TGTGCCAGCAGCCCAGCCCCACCGGGGCTTCAGCCCCAGCATTTT	CASSPAPPGLQPQHF
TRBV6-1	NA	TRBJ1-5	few	TGTGCCAGCATCACGGGGGGGCTCAATCAGCCCCAGCATTTT	CASITGGLNQPQHF
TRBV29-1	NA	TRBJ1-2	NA	TGCAGCGGTGGGGAGAAGGCCAATGGCTACACCTTC	CSGGEKANGYTF
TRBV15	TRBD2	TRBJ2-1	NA	TGTGCCACCAGCAGAGATTCCCCTACGGGGGAGGGCCGAAATGAGCAGTTCTTC	CATSRDSPTGEGRNEQFF
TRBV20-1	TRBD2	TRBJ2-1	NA	TGCAGTGCGAGACTAGCAGTGTTTAGGGAGCAGTTCTTC	CSARLAVFREQFF
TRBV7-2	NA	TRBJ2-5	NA	TGTGCCAGCAGCTTAGAGAGACTCCAAGAGACCCAGTACTTC	CASSLERLQETQYF
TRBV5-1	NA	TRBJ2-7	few	TGCGCCAGCAGCTTTGGAAGGGGGGGCGACGAGCAGTACTTC	CASSFGRGGDEQYF